A selection of T cell receptor beta chains follows, all from one sample in a study of blood T cell repertoires in COVID-19. Some clones are missing from TCRdb's copy, which holds only in-frame ones; the method was immunoSEQ multiplex PCR. The sample consists of some 250,000 clones, roughly 80% of them appearing once. Sequenced: peripheral blood. These receptors were taken from a woman older than 75 with acute or convalescent COVID-19. Each CDR3 is given with its conserved first and last residue. D genes are given only for firm matches. A row's size may be missing; if present it is once, few, many or a size class.

J gene,V gene,clone size,D gene,CDR3 length,CDR3 DNA,CDR3 protein
TRBJ2-7,TRBV28,few,TRBD1,15,TGTGCCAGCAGTCCCCAAGGACAGGGCTTATACGAGCAGTACTTC,CASSPQGQGLYEQYF
TRBJ1-4,TRBV11-2,few,NA,15,TGTGCCAGCAGCCCCCGGGGAGCCCAAGATGAAAAACTGTTTTTT,CASSPRGAQDEKLFF
TRBJ1-1,TRBV6-1,NA,NA,14,TGTGCCAGCAGTGAGCAGGGCGGGGGGACTGAAGCTTTCTTT,CASSEQGGGTEAFF
TRBJ2-3,TRBV19,NA,TRBD2,15,TGTGCCAGTAGTACCCGGGGGGGCGGAACAGATACGCAGTATTTT,CASSTRGGGTDTQYF
TRBJ1-5,TRBV5-6,many,TRBD1,16,TGTGCCAGCAGCCCCAGGGGACAGGGAAGCACTCAGCCCCAGCATTTT,CASSPRGQGSTQPQHF
TRBJ2-1,TRBV28,few,NA,18,TGTGCCAGCAGCCAAACGGGGGGCCGGGTTCATACCTACAATGAGCAGTTCTTC,CASSQTGGRVHTYNEQFF
TRBJ1-2,TRBV7-9,NA,NA,14,TGTGCCAGCAGTTTCAACAGGGAGAAAGGGGGCTACACCTTC,CASSFNREKGGYTF
TRBJ1-2,TRBV5-6,NA,TRBD1,17,TGTGCCAGCAGCTTGGAGGGGACAGGACATGGCAACTATGGCTACACCTTC,CASSLEGTGHGNYGYTF
TRBJ1-4,TRBV14,NA,NA,16,TGTGCCAGCAGCCAACTTGGGCCAGGCGCTAATGAAAAACTGTTTTTT,CASSQLGPGANEKLFF
TRBJ2-6,TRBV4-1,few,NA,18,TGCGCCAGCAGCCAGGTTAGGAGTGTCTACTCTGGGGCCAACGTCCTGACTTTC,CASSQVRSVYSGANVLTF
TRBJ2-3,TRBV10-3,NA,TRBD2,14,TGTGCCATCAGTCGAGCGGGGGGCACAGATACGCAGTATTTT,CAISRAGGTDTQYF
TRBJ2-6,TRBV27,once,TRBD1,17,TGTGCCAGCAGGCCCGACAGGGGTCTCTCTGGGGCCAACGTCCTGACTTTC,CASRPDRGLSGANVLTF
TRBJ1-2,TRBV2,once,NA,12,TGTGCCAGCTCGGACACGCGCTATGGCTACACCTTC,CASSDTRYGYTF
TRBJ1-1,TRBV5-1,NA,TRBD1,15,TGCGCCAGCAGCCAGCAGGGGGCTGTGGGCACTGAAGCTTTCTTT,CASSQQGAVGTEAFF
TRBJ2-2,TRBV5-1,once,NA,15,TGCGCCAGCAGCTTGTTGGGACACGACACCGGGGAGCTGTTTTTT,CASSLLGHDTGELFF
TRBJ1-1,TRBV29-1,NA,TRBD1,12,TGCAGCTTTCGAACAGGGGGCACTGAAGCTTTCTTT,CSFRTGGTEAFF
TRBJ1-5,TRBV7-9,NA,TRBD1,15,TGTGCCAGCAGCTTAGCGGGACAGAGAAATCAGCCCCAGCATTTT,CASSLAGQRNQPQHF
TRBJ1-5,TRBV19,NA,NA,14,TGTGCCAGTAGTATTCGGGGGGAAAATCAGCCCCAGCATTTT,CASSIRGENQPQHF
TRBJ1-6,TRBV5-4,NA,TRBD1,14,TGTGCCAGCAGCGTGGGACAGGGCCAATCACCCCTCCACTTT,CASSVGQGQSPLHF
TRBJ1-2,TRBV18,NA,TRBD1,15,TGTGCCAGCTCACCGGGACAAGGGGGCGGCTATGGCTACACCTTC,CASSPGQGGGYGYTF
TRBJ2-5,TRBV5-1,NA,TRBD2,16,TGCGCCAGCAGCTTGGGACCAGCGGGGGGGCTGGAGACCCAGTACTTC,CASSLGPAGGLETQYF
TRBJ2-2,TRBV5-5,NA,NA,14,TGTGCCAGCAGCAGCATCGAACGTACCGGGGAGCTGTTTTTT,CASSSIERTGELFF
TRBJ1-5,TRBV28,NA,TRBD1,17,TGTGCCAGCAGCCCCCCACAACAGGGGATTGGGAATCAGCCCCAGCATTTT,CASSPPQQGIGNQPQHF
TRBJ2-5,TRBV20-1,NA,NA,16,TGCAGTGCTAGTACCTCGGGACTGATGTACCAAGAGACCCAGTACTTC,CSASTSGLMYQETQYF
TRBJ1-5,TRBV2,NA,NA,13,TGTGCCAGCAGGGGAGGGTTTAAGGAGCCCCAGCATTTT,CASRGGFKEPQHF
TRBJ2-3,TRBV21-1,NA,NA,9,TGTCCACATTCAGATACGCAGTATTTT,CPHSDTQYF
TRBJ2-5,TRBV18,NA,NA,15,TGTGCCAGCTCACCTTCGTTGGGGGGTCAAGAGACCCAGTACTTC,CASSPSLGGQETQYF
TRBJ1-6,TRBV27,NA,NA,15,TGTGCCAGCAGCCTGAGCGGGCAGGGAAATTCACCCCTCCACTTT,CASSLSGQGNSPLHF
TRBJ1-2,TRBV7-8,NA,TRBD1,13,TGTGCCAGCAGCCGGACAGGGGTCTTTGGCTACACCTTC,CASSRTGVFGYTF
TRBJ2-2,TRBV2,NA,TRBD1,15,TGTGCCAGCAGTACTGACAGGGTGAACACCGGGGAGCTGTTTTTT,CASSTDRVNTGELFF
TRBJ2-1,TRBV10-1,NA,TRBD1,16,TGCGCCAGCAGTGAATCGGGGGACAGGGCCTACAATGAGCAGTTCTTC,CASSESGDRAYNEQFF
TRBJ1-5,TRBV28,NA,TRBD1,17,TGTGCCAGCAGTTCAAATCAGGGGGCGGTGGGCAATCAGCCCCAGCATTTT,CASSSNQGAVGNQPQHF
TRBJ1-2,TRBV30,NA,NA,11,TGTGCCTGGACCCGGGGGAGAGACTACACCTTC,CAWTRGRDYTF
TRBJ1-2,TRBV18,NA,TRBD1,15,TGTGCCAGCTCACCGAGGACAGGGGGCGACTATGGCTACACCTTC,CASSPRTGGDYGYTF
TRBJ2-7,TRBV12-5,NA,TRBD1,15,TGTGCTAGTGGTTCAGGGACAGCCAGAGGGGCCGAGCAGTACTTC,CASGSGTARGAEQYF
TRBJ1-4,TRBV12-3/TRBV12-4,NA,NA,13,TGTGCCAGCAGTTTAGGTTCTGGAGGAAAACTGTTTTTT,CASSLGSGGKLFF